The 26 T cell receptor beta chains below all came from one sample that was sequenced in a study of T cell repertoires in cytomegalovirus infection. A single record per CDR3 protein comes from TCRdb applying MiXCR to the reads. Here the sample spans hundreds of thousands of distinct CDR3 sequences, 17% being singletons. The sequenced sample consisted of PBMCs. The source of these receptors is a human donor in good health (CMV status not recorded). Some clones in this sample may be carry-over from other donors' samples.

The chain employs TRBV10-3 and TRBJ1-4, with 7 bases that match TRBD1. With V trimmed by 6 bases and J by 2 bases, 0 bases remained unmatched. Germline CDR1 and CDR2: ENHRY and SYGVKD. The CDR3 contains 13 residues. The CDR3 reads CAIRDRTNEKLFF. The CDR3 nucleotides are TGTGCCATCAGGGACAGGACTAATGAAAAACTGTTTTTT.

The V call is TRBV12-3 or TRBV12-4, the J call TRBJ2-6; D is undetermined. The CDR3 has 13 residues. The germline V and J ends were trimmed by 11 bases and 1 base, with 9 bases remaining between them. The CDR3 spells CASESSGANVLTF. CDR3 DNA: TGTGCCTCTGAGAGTTCTGGGGCCAACGTCCTGACTTTC.

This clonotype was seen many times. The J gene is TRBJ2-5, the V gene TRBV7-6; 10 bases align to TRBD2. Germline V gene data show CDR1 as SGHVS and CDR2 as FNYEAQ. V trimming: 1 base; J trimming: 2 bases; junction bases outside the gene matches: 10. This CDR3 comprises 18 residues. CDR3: CASSLENPGLAVQETQYF. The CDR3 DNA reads TGTGCCAGCAGCTTAGAGAACCCTGGACTAGCGGTGCAAGAGACCCAGTACTTC.

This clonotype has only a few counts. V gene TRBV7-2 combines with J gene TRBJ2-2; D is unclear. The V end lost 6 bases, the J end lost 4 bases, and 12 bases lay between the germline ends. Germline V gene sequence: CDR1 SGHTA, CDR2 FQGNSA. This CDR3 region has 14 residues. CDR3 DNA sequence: TGTGCCAGCAGACCGTCATTGATCACCGGGGAGCTGTTTTTT. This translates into CASRPSLITGELFF.

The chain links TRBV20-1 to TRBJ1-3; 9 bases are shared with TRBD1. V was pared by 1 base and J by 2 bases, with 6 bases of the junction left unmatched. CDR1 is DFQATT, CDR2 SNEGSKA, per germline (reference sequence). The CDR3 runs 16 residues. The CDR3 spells CSARVSGQGAGNTIYF. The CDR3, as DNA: TGCAGTGCTAGAGTATCGGGACAGGGCGCTGGAAACACCATATATTTT.

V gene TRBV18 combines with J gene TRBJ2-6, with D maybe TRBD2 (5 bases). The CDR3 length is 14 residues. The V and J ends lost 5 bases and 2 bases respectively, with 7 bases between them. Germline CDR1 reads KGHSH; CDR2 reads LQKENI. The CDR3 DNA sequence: TGTGCCAGCTCATCCGGGACTGGGGCCAACGTCCTGACTTTC. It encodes CASSSGTGANVLTF.

The CDR3 region has the DNA TGTGCCAGCAGTCTCCACAGGGCGTCCCAAGAGACCCAGTACTTC. As protein: CASSLHRASQETQYF. The chain employs TRBV6-1 and TRBJ2-5, with D possibly TRBD1 on 6 matching bases. V was pared by 5 bases and J by 1 base, with 14 bases between. Germline CDR1 is MNHNS and CDR2 is SASEGT. CDR3 length equals 15 residues.

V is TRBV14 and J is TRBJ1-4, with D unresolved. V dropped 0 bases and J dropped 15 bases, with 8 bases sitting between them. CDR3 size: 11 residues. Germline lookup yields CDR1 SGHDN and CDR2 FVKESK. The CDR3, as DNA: TGTGCCAGCAGCCAAGATTGGAGGATGTTTTTT. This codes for CASSQDWRMFF.

CDR3 sequence reads: CASSPPIGQGIDTQYF. CDR3 nucleotide sequence: TGTGCCAGCTCACCACCTATAGGACAGGGAATAGATACGCAGTATTTT. The chain combines TRBV18 with TRBJ2-3; TRBD1 matches 8 bases. This CDR3 spans 16 amino acids. The ends lost 0 bases at V and 5 bases at J; junction bases unmatched: 7. The V gene's germline CDR1 is KGHSH and CDR2 LQKENI.

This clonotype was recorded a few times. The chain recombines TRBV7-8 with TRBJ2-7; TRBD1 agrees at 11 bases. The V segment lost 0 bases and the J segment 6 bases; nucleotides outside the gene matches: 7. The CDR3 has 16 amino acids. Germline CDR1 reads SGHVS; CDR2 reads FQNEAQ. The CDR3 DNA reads TGTGCCAGCAGCTTAGCGCTTGGACAGGGGGCTTCCGAGCAGTACTTC. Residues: CASSLALGQGASEQYF.

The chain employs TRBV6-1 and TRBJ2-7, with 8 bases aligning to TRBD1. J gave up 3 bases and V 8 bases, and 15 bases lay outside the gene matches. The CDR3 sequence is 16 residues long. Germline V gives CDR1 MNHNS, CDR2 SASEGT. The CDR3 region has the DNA TGTGCCAGCGCAAAAACGGGGACAGGTCCGATCTACGAGCAGTACTTC. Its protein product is CASAKTGTGPIYEQYF.

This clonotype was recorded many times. DNA for the CDR3: TGTGCCAGCAGCTTAACTAGCGGGGACACCTACGAGCAGTACTTC. It codes for CASSLTSGDTYEQYF. The chain joins TRBV7-2 to TRBJ2-7, with 10 bases aligning to TRBD2. This CDR3 contains 15 residues. Germline CDR1 reads SGHTA; CDR2 reads FQGNSA. Unmatched junction bases numbered 3, after V lost 2 bases and J lost 2 bases.

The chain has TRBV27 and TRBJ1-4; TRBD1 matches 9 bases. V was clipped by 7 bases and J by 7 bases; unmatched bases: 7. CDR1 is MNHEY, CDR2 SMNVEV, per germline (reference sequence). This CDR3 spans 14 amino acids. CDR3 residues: CASKRDRVGEKLFF. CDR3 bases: TGTGCCAGCAAAAGGGACAGGGTGGGTGAAAAACTGTTTTTT.

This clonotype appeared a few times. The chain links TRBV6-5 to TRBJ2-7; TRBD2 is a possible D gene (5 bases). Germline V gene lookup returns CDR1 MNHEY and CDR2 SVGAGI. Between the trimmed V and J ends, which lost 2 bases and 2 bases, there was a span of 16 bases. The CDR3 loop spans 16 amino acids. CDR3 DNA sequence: TGTGCCAGCAGTTACGGTTGGCCCCCGGGGACCTACGAGCAGTACTTC. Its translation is CASSYGWPPGTYEQYF.

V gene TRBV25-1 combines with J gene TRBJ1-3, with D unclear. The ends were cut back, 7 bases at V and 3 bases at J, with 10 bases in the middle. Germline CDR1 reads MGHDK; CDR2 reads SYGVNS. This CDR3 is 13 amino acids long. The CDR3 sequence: CASNGGDGNTIYF. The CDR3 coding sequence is TGTGCCAGCAATGGTGGAGATGGAAACACCATATATTTT.

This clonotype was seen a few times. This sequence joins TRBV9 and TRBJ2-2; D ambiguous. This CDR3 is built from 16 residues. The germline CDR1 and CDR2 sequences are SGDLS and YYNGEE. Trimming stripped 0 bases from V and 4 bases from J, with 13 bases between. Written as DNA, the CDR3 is TGTGCCAGCAGCGTAGGTGTGGGGATACGCACCGGGGAGCTGTTTTTT. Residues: CASSVGVGIRTGELFF.

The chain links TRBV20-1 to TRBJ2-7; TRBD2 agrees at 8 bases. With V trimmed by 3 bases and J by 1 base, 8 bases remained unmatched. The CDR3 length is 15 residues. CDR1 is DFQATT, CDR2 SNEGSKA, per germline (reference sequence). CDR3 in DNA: TGCAGTGCTAGTCTGGGGACTAGGCTTTCCTACGAGCAGTACTTC. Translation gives CSASLGTRLSYEQYF.

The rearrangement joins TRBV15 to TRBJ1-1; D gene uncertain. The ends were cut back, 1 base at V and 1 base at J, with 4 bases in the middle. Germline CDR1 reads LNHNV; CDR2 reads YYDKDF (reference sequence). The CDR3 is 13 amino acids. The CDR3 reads CATSRGENTEAFF. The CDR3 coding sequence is TGTGCCACCAGCAGAGGGGAGAACACTGAAGCTTTCTTT. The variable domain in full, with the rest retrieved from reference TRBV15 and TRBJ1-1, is DAMVIQNPRYQVTQFGKPVTLSCSQTLNHNVMYWYQQKSSQAPKLLFHYYDKDFNNEADTPDNFQSRRPNTSFCFLDIRSPGLGDTAMYLCATSRGENTEAFFGQGTRLTVV.

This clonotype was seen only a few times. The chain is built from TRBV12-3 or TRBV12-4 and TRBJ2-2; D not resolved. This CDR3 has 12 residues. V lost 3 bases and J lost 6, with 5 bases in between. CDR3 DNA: TGTGCCAGCAGTTTTAGGCCCGGGGAGCTGTTTTTT. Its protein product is CASSFRPGELFF.

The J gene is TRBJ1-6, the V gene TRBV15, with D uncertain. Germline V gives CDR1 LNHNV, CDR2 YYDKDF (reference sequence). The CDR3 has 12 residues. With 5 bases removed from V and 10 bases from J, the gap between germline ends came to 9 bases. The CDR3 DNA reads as TGTGCCACCAGCGAACTCCTATCACCCCTCCACTTT. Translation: CATSELLSPLHF.

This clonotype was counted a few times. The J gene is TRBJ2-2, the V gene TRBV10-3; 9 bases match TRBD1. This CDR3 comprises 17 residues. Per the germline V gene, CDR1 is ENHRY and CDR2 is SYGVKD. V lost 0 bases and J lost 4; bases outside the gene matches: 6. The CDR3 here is CAISESQGALSTGELFF. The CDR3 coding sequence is TGTGCCATCAGTGAGTCACAGGGGGCCTTGAGCACCGGGGAGCTGTTTTTT.

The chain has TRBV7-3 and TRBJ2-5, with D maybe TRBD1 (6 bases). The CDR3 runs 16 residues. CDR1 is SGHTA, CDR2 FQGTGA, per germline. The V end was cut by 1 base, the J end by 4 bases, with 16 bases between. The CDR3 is CASSLIGLGATETQYF. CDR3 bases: TGTGCCAGCAGCTTAATAGGTTTGGGGGCTACAGAGACCCAGTACTTC.

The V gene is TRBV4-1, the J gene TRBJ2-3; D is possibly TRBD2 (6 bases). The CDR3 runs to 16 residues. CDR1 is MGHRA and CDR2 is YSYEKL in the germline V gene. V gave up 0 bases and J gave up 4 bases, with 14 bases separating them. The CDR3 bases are TGCGCCAGCAGCCAAGATAGGAGGGGACTGGCAGATACGCAGTATTTT. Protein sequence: CASSQDRRGLADTQYF.

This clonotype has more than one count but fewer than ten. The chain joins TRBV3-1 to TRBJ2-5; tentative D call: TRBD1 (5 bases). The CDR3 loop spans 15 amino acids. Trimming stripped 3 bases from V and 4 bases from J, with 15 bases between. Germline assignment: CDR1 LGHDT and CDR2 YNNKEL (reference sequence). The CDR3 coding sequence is TGTGCCAGCAGCCATCCCCCTGGGGCCCCAGAGACCCAGTACTTC. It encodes CASSHPPGAPETQYF.

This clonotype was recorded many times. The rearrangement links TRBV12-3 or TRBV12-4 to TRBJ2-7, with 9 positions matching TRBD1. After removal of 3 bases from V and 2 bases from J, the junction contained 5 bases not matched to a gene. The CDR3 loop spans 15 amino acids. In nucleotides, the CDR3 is TGTGCCAGCAGTTTGGGACAGGGTGCTGCCTACGAGCAGTACTTC. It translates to CASSLGQGAAYEQYF.

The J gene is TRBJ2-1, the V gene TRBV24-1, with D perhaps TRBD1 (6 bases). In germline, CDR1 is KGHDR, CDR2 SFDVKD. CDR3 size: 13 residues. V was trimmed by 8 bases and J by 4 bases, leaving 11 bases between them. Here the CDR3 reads CATTTDSYNEQFF. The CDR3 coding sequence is TGTGCCACCACCACGGACAGTTACAATGAGCAGTTCTTC.